This T cell receptor (beta chain) was identified in a study of T-cell reconstitution after alpha-beta-depleted transplantation in children listed by TCRdb under 2016. A note on the overall study: Using TCR repertoire profiling, the study quantitatively followed how T-cell immune reconstitution unfolded in children after TCRalphabeta/CD19-depleted allogeneic hematopoietic cell transplantation.

Library construction relied on PCR. Sequencing instrument: Illumina HiSeq 2500. TCR library preparation used molecular barcoding, with unique molecular identifiers applied to normalize quantification of the TCRbeta repertoire. The public reads were reprocessed in TCRdb via fastp at Q25 and MiXCR, keeping in-frame beta chains. Duplicate CDR3 protein sequences are folded into a single record with the most common DNA and genes. The sample table records 400,000 to 500,000 distinct CDR3 sequences; under 13% of these occur just once. Over 4.5% of the sample is in the top ten clones. Looking up the germline V gene yields CDR1 SGHRS and CDR2 YFSETQ. Deletion took 2 bases off V and 6 bases off J, with a span of 13 bases between the germline ends. The CDR3 holds 14 amino acids from the cysteine to the phenylalanine. Only CDR3 DNA is held: 42 bases, read in frame from base 1. Comments on this clonotype: Its cognate antigen has yet to be identified. Within one base of it there is no much larger clone, and no base qualities were kept.

The clonotype originates from a human donor who donated a stem cell graft to a child with acute myeloid leukemia. The sequence joins TRBV5-1 to TRBJ2-3, with the D gene too uncertain to name. The source material was PBMCs from the stem cell graft donor, sampled from the stem cell graft. The sequenced DNA: TGCGCCAGCAGCTTATTCCAGGTCACGGATACGCAGTATTTT. It encodes CASSLFQVTDTQYF.